The T cell receptor beta chain described here comes from a study of cytomegalovirus exposure and HLA in healthy donors. General observations from the study: Testing in vitro showed a few CMV-associated chains specific for CMV antigens. Later genetic work tied a missense DCLRE1C variant to beta-chain V and J trimming. Later work found that TCR association rates differed between HLA loci; DRB1 had the most and HLA-C the fewest.

Remarks on this clone: What it binds is not known.

PCR was performed using 60 Vbeta and 13 Jbeta primers. The protocol was immunoSEQ multiplex PCR, while the TCRdb copy is restricted to in-frame clones and leaves out a portion. Of 90,000 to 150,000 clones in the sample, 60% to 80% were seen once. This sequence originates from a man aged 50-60 years in good health and CMV-seropositive. Material: PBMCs.

The CDR3 sequence: CASSFGGEETQYF. For the CDR3, the DNA is TGCGCCAGCAGCTTTGGGGGGGAAGAGACCCAGTACTTC. The V and J genes are TRBV5-1 and TRBJ2-5, with TRBD2 matching 7 bases. In germline, CDR1 is SGHRS, CDR2 YFSETQ. This CDR3 is 13 amino acids long. Losses at the gene ends were 2 bases for V and 3 bases for J; bases not matched to a gene: 1.